The 6 T cell receptor beta chains below all came from one sample that was sequenced in a study of post-analysis software for immune sequencing data. Study results and caveats: Relative to controls, patients had a few TRBV segments at higher frequency, with TRBV5-6, TRBV5-1 and TRBV20-1 among these.

Antigens of these TCRs are unknown. Unique molecular identifiers were present in the TCR beta cDNA libraries. TCRdb ran MiXCR on the PCR reads and lists one entry per CDR3 protein. The repertoire consists of about 540,000 distinct CDR3 sequences, with less than 40% occurring once and the leading ten covering approximately 6%. The specimen was blood. Source of these receptors: a girl aged 2-17 years with multiple sclerosis.

This clonotype was recorded a few times. The gene calls are TRBV5-1 and TRBJ2-5, with unresolved D. Germline CDR1 and CDR2: SGHRS and YFSETQ. This CDR3 comprises 14 residues. V lost 0 bases and J lost 2, with 8 bases in between. CDR3 sequence: CASSLVAEQETQYF. CDR3 DNA: TGCGCCAGCAGCTTGGTGGCAGAACAAGAGACCCAGTACTTC.

The rearrangement uses TRBV27 and TRBJ2-5, with 10 bases matching TRBD1. Looked up from germline, CDR1 is MNHEY and CDR2 is SMNVEV (reference sequence). Trimming at V came to 6 bases and at J to 11 bases, leaving 15 bases not matched to a gene. The CDR3 is made up of 15 amino acids. Here the CDR3 reads CASSSGTGVAYKQYF. CDR3 DNA sequence: TGTGCCAGCAGCTCCGGGACAGGGGTTGCCTACAAGCAGTACTTC.

The chain uses TRBV6-5 and TRBJ1-1; D is perhaps TRBD1 (5 bases). Germline-derived CDR1 and CDR2 are MNHEY and SVGAGI. The ends were cut back, 5 bases at V and 8 bases at J, with 18 bases in the middle. The CDR3 is 14 residues long. CDR3 region: CASSRALQGSEAFF. In DNA, the CDR3 is TGTGCCAGCAGTCGGGCCCTCCAGGGTTCCGAAGCTTTCTTT.

This clonotype occurred once. The chain is built from TRBV29-1 and TRBJ2-1; maybe TRBD2 (5 bases). The CDR3 length is 11 residues. Germline V gene lookup returns CDR1 SQVTM and CDR2 ANQGSEA. CDR3 nucleotides: TGCAGGGGGAGCCGAGGCTATGAGCAGTTCTTC. This gives the protein CRGSRGYEQFF.

This clonotype was counted only a few times. The chain joins TRBV20-1 to TRBJ1-5; D may be TRBD1 (5 bases). Germline CDR1 and CDR2: DFQATT and SNEGSKA (reference sequence). Trimming shortened V by 2 bases and J by 5 bases, and 10 bases separated the two germline ends. The CDR3 is 13 amino acids. As DNA, the CDR3 is TGCAGTGCTAGACCCCAGACAGATCAGCCCCAGCATTTT. Protein product: CSARPQTDQPQHF.

V and J are TRBV12-3 or TRBV12-4 and TRBJ2-1, with TRBD1 as a possible D gene (5 bases). Trimming shortened V by 7 bases and J by 5 bases, and 18 bases separated the two germline ends. This CDR3 spans 15 amino acids. Written as DNA, the CDR3 is TGTGCCAGCACGTTGGGGCAGGACCCACACAATGAGCAGTTCTTC. Residues: CASTLGQDPHNEQFF.